Each of the 9 T cell receptor beta chains below was sequenced from the same sample in a study of blood T cells in healthy people across ages. A sample-barcoded 5' primer and a J-beta primer mix were used in a second PCR of about 7 to 12 cycles. One entry per CDR3 protein results from TCRdb running MiXCR on the 5' RACE reads. This sample yields 1.5 million to 2 million distinct CDR3 sequences, of which around 48% are seen a single time; about 2.1% belongs to the top ten. Sequencing was performed on blood. The receptors shown here come from a woman in her 40s in good health.

The CDR3 coding sequence is TGTGCCAGCAGCTTAGTGGGGGGGTTCAAAAACATTCAGTACTTC. This codes for CASSLVGGFKNIQYF. The V call is TRBV7-9, the J call TRBJ2-4; 7 bases align to TRBD2. The ends lost 1 base at V and 3 bases at J; junction bases unmatched: 3. CDR1 and CDR2 (germline): SEHNR, FQNEAQ (reference sequence). The CDR3 contains 15 residues.

On this clonotype itself: This could be a read error, since a much larger clone is one nucleotide away. The gene calls are TRBV20-1 and TRBJ2-4; 8 nucleotides align to TRBD1. The CDR3 covers 15 residues. The trim removed 4 bases at V and 13 bases at J, leaving 18 bases unmatched. Germline V gene sequence: CDR1 DFQATT, CDR2 SNEGSKA (reference sequence). The CDR3 loop is CSAKPGQVSYNEQYF. DNA for the CDR3: TGCAGTGCTAAACCGGGACAGGTATCCTACAATGAGCAGTACTTC.

The chain joins TRBV20-1 to TRBJ2-1, with 7 bases fitting TRBD2. Germline V gene sequence: CDR1 DFQATT, CDR2 SNEGSKA (reference sequence). Unmatched junction bases numbered 9, after V lost 2 bases and J lost 2 bases. This CDR3 region has 16 residues. The CDR3 protein is CSARHSTGGAYNEQFF. DNA for the CDR3: TGCAGTGCTAGACACTCGACGGGGGGAGCCTACAATGAGCAGTTCTTC.

This chain joins TRBV4-1 and TRBJ1-6, with unresolved D. This CDR3 region has 15 residues. Germline V CDR1 and CDR2: MGHRA, YSYEKL. The V gene lost 4 bases and the J gene lost 9 bases, with 16 bases spanning the gap. CDR3 in DNA: TGCGCCAGCAGCCCCATCGGAAGTCTTCTTTCACCCCTCCACTTT. It yields the protein CASSPIGSLLSPLHF.

CDR3 region: CASSQDRTSGRDNEQFF. The CDR3 coding sequence is TGCGCCAGCAGCCAAGATCGCACTAGCGGGAGGGACAATGAGCAGTTCTTC. The chain couples TRBV4-3 to TRBJ2-1, with 13 bases fitting TRBD2. CDR3 length: 17 amino acids. Germline CDR1 LGHNA, CDR2 YSLEER. J gave up 5 bases and V 0 bases, and 4 bases lay outside the gene matches.

This clonotype has a handful of counts. J is TRBJ2-5 and V is TRBV25-1; TRBD1 matches at 7 bases. The CDR3 totals 16 residues. The trim removed 4 bases at V and 1 base at J, leaving 9 bases unmatched. From germline, CDR1 is MGHDK and CDR2 SYGVNS. CDR3 bases: TGTGCCAGCAGTGGCACCGGGACAGCCTTCCAAGAGACCCAGTACTTC. Translated, it gives CASSGTGTAFQETQYF.

In this sample, this clonotype turned up once. The chain combines TRBV7-9 with TRBJ2-5, with a weak D call TRBD2 (5 bases). The V end was cut by 5 bases, the J end by 13 bases, with 14 bases between. Per the germline V gene, CDR1 is SEHNR and CDR2 is FQNEAQ (reference sequence). The CDR3 extends over 11 amino acids. The CDR3 loop is CASSGRRAAYF. CDR3 in DNA: TGTGCCAGCAGCGGACGGAGAGCGGCGTACTTC.

This clonotype was seen a few times. DNA of the CDR3: TGTGCTAGTGGCACGGGGGGGTTCGACAATGAGCAGTTCTTC. This sequence encodes CASGTGGFDNEQFF. This rearrangement joins TRBV12-5 to TRBJ2-1; TRBD2 matches 8 bases. After removal of 6 bases from V and 5 bases from J, the junction contained 6 bases not matched to a gene. Germline V gene lookup returns CDR1 LGHNT and CDR2 FRNRAP. The length of the CDR3 is 14 residues.

The chain links TRBV7-2 to TRBJ2-1; D gene unclear. The CDR3 length is 12 residues. Germline V gene lookup returns CDR1 SGHTA and CDR2 FQGNSA. V was cut by 5 bases and J by 13 bases, with 15 bases left in between. CDR3 coding DNA: TGTGCCAGCAGCCCCCGGAAGGAGACCCAGTTCTTC. It is translated as CASSPRKETQFF.